This T cell receptor beta chain was sequenced for a study of cytomegalovirus exposure and HLA in healthy donors. On the study more broadly: Among the approximately 400 donors who were genotyped, about 79% fell in the genetic ancestry cluster that is associated with self-reported Caucasian donors.

The CDR3 contains 13 residues. Trimming took off 5 bases at V and 6 bases at J, with 14 bases between the two ends. Germline V gene sequence: CDR1 SGHRS, CDR2 YFSETQ. PCR was performed using 60 Vbeta and 13 Jbeta primers. The repertoire was sequenced with immunoSEQ multiplex PCR; TCRdb's copy has only in-frame clones and lacks some. Of some 190,000 clones in the sample, 60% to 85% are singletons; the top ten hold 0.85% to 1.4%. Points from the study as a whole: In an earlier analysis, in about 530 donors, most V segments appeared productive either ~90% or ~30% of the time. Apart from CMV serostatus, no immune exposure information was available.

This clone has only a few counts. Its antigen is as yet unknown. This TCR was sampled from a woman aged 40-49 years in good health and CMV-seronegative. The sample consisted of PBMCs. The J gene is TRBJ1-1, the V gene TRBV5-1; the D gene is possibly TRBD1 (5 bases). CDR3 loop: CASSIGAGPEAFF. For the CDR3, the DNA is TGCGCCAGCAGTATTGGTGCAGGGCCTGAAGCTTTCTTT. Combining the CDR3 with reference TRBV5-1 and TRBJ1-1 gives the whole variable domain KAGVTQTPRYLIKTRGQQVTLSCSPISGHRSVSWYQQTPGQGLQFLFEYFSETQRNKGNFPGRFSGRQFSNSRSEMNVSTLELGDSALYLCASSIGAGPEAFFGQGTRLTVV.